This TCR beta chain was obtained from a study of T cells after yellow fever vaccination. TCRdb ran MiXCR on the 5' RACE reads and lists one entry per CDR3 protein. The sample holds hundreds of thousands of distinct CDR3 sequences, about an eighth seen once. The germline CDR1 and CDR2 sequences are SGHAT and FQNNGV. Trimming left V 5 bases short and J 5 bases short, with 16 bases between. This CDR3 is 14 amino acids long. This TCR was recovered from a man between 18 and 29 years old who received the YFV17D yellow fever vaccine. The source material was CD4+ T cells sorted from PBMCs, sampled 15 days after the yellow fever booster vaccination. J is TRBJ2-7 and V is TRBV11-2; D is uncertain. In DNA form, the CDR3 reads TGTGCCAGCAGCCTGGCCCCCGCTGGGGACGAGCAGTACTTC. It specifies CASSLAPAGDEQYF.